The 27 T cell receptor beta chains reported below all come from one sample, sequenced in a study of T cell responses to AZD1222 COVID-19 vaccine. The repertoire was sequenced with immunoSEQ multiplex PCR; TCRdb's copy has only in-frame clones and lacks some. The sample consists of tens of thousands of clones, nearly 90% of them appearing once. The sequences come from peripheral blood, collected on day 0 of MenACWY control vaccination. The origin of the receptors is an adult in good health.

This rearrangement joins TRBV7-2 to TRBJ2-7; a weak D match, TRBD1 (6 bases). This CDR3 has 15 residues. Germline V CDR1 and CDR2: SGHTA, FQGNSA. V was trimmed by 2 bases and J by 7 bases, leaving 18 bases between them. The CDR3: CASSLSANRVEEQYF. Here the CDR3 DNA reads TGTGCCAGCAGCTTATCCGCAAACAGGGTGGAAGAGCAGTACTTC.

The V gene is TRBV9, the J gene TRBJ1-1; weak D call: TRBD1 (6 bases). From germline, CDR1 is SGDLS and CDR2 YYNGEE. V was shortened by 7 bases and J by 7 bases, with 17 bases between the two germline ends. This CDR3 comprises 13 residues. The CDR3 loop is CASSQGLGLEAFF. In nucleotides, the CDR3 is TGTGCCAGCTCACAGGGACTAGGTCTTGAAGCTTTCTTT. Full variable domain (rest looked up from reference TRBV9 and TRBJ1-1): DSGVTQTPKHLITATGQRVTLRCSPRSGDLSVYWYQQSLDQGLQFLIQYYNGEERAKGNILERFSAQQFPDLHSELNLSSLELGDSALYFCASSQGLGLEAFFGQGTRLTVV.

The chain joins TRBV7-8 to TRBJ1-2; maybe TRBD1 (5 bases). Germline CDR1 SGHVS, CDR2 FQNEAQ. This CDR3 contains 14 residues. V was cut by 1 base and J by 2 bases, with 8 bases left in between. CDR3 nucleotides: TGTGCCAGCAGCTTAGATGACAGAAACTATGGCTACACCTTC. Translated: CASSLDDRNYGYTF.

The rearrangement links TRBV30 to TRBJ1-2, with D unresolved. Germline assignment: CDR1 GTSNPN and CDR2 SVGIG (reference sequence). V was shortened by 2 bases and J by 0 bases, with 10 bases between the two germline ends. The CDR3 sequence is 14 residues long. CDR3 sequence reads: CAWSQPTPNYGYTF. The DNA of the CDR3 is TGTGCCTGGAGTCAACCCACCCCTAACTATGGCTACACCTTC.

The chain is built from TRBV9 and TRBJ2-6; D may be TRBD1 (5 bases). V was shortened by 5 bases and J by 1 base, with 13 bases between the two germline ends. Germline V gene data show CDR1 as SGDLS and CDR2 as YYNGEE. This CDR3 spans 16 amino acids. The CDR3 bases are TGTGCCAGCAGGCAGGGATATACTTCTGGGGCCAACGTCCTGACTTTC. It translates to CASRQGYTSGANVLTF.

The DNA for the CDR3 is TGTGCCTGGAGTGTGGGGGTCGAGCCCCAGCATTTT. It specifies CAWSVGVEPQHF. This chain links TRBV30 with TRBJ1-5; D may be TRBD1 (5 bases). Germline-derived CDR1 and CDR2 are GTSNPN and SVGIG (reference sequence). This CDR3 comprises 12 residues. V was pared by 0 bases and J by 8 bases, with 8 bases between.

The chain is built from TRBV6-5 and TRBJ1-2; possibly TRBD1 for D (5 bases). This CDR3 contains 15 residues. The germline V gene encodes CDR1 MNHEY and CDR2 SVGAGI. Trimming cost V 5 bases and J 3 bases, with 16 bases left between them. As DNA, the CDR3 is TGTGCCAGCAGTCCCGTTAGCAGGGATCACTATGGCTACACCTTC. Translation: CASSPVSRDHYGYTF.

The chain employs TRBV11-3 and TRBJ2-1; no reliable D call. CDR1 and CDR2 from the germline V gene are SGHNT and YENEEA. Trimming removed 1 base from V and 7 bases from J, with 8 bases in between. The CDR3 length is 13 residues. The CDR3 nucleotides are TGTGCCAGCAGCTTAGCGCCTGTAAATGAGCAGTTCTTC. Protein product: CASSLAPVNEQFF.

The J gene is TRBJ1-2, the V gene TRBV6-6; D gene unclear. V shed 0 bases and J shed 1 base, with 9 bases lying between them. The CDR3 spans 15 residues. CDR1 and CDR2 (germline): MNHNY, SVGAGI (reference sequence). The CDR3 DNA sequence: TGTGCCAGCAGTTACTCACGGGGTGGTAACTATGGCTACACCTTC. This gives the protein CASSYSRGGNYGYTF.

The chain employs TRBV9 and TRBJ1-2, with D hard to call. The CDR3 runs to 13 residues. Trimming took 0 bases from V and 5 from J, leaving 8 bases between them. Germline CDR1 and CDR2: SGDLS and YYNGEE. Here the CDR3 DNA reads TGTGCCAGCAGCGTAGACACGGAATATGGCTACACCTTC. As protein: CASSVDTEYGYTF.

This clone was recorded once. V is TRBV5-4 and J is TRBJ1-4; D ambiguous. Deletions cut 3 bases from V and 7 bases from J, with 13 bases between. CDR1 and CDR2 from the germline V gene are SGHNT and YYREEE (reference sequence). The CDR3 loop spans 14 amino acids. CDR3 in amino acids: CASSSEAFSEKLFF. CDR3 coding DNA: TGTGCCAGCAGCTCGGAAGCTTTTAGTGAAAAACTGTTTTTT.

The gene calls are TRBV10-3 and TRBJ1-6; tentative D call: TRBD1 (6 bases). Germline loops: CDR1 ENHRY, CDR2 SYGVKD. V dropped 2 bases and J dropped 9 bases, with 11 bases sitting between them. The CDR3 is 14 residues long. CDR3 coding DNA: TGTGCCATCAGTGAGGCAGGGGAGGCTTCACCCCTCCACTTT. Amino acids: CAISEAGEASPLHF.

This clone was counted between two and nine times. V gene TRBV14 combines with J gene TRBJ2-5; TRBD1 matches at 7 bases. The V and J ends lost 8 bases and 2 bases, in that order; junction bases with no gene match: 8. CDR3 size: 14 residues. The germline CDR1 and CDR2 sequences are SGHDN and FVKESK. The CDR3 nucleotides read TGTGCCAGCCGCGGACAGGACCTGCAAGAGACCCAGTACTTC. This gives the protein CASRGQDLQETQYF.

This clone was seen a few times. The V call is TRBV27, the J call TRBJ2-1, with 12 nucleotides matching TRBD2. The CDR3 runs 13 residues. Trimming at V came to 6 bases and at J to 7 bases, leaving 1 base not matched to a gene. CDR1 MNHEY and CDR2 SMNVEV come from the germline V gene (reference sequence). CDR3 residues: CASRGTSGNEQFF. The DNA for the CDR3 is TGTGCCAGCAGAGGGACTAGCGGGAATGAGCAGTTCTTC.

Only a few counts were recorded for this clone. The rearrangement joins TRBV5-1 to TRBJ1-1; no definite D call. CDR3 length: 12 amino acids. Germline CDR1 SGHRS, CDR2 YFSETQ. V was shortened by 0 bases and J by 5 bases, with 5 bases between the two germline ends. CDR3 bases: TGCGCCAGCAGCTTGGGTCTGACTGAAGCTTTCTTT. It yields the protein CASSLGLTEAFF.

This clone appeared a single time. The chain joins TRBV24-1 to TRBJ2-2, with D possibly matching TRBD2 (5 bases). The V gene's germline CDR1 is KGHDR and CDR2 SFDVKD. V shed 2 bases and J shed 2 bases, with 17 bases lying between them. This CDR3 comprises 18 residues. The CDR3 here is CATSDSQRLVDNTGELFF. The DNA of the CDR3 is TGTGCCACCAGTGATTCCCAGCGGTTAGTCGATAACACCGGGGAGCTGTTTTTT.

This clone was seen just once. V is TRBV27 and J is TRBJ1-2, with TRBD1 identical over 11 bases. V shed 0 bases and J 7 bases; nucleotides not matched to a gene: 1. This CDR3 is built from 14 residues. Looked up from germline, CDR1 is MNHEY and CDR2 is SMNVEV (reference sequence). The CDR3 here is CASSLSGTGGGYTF. CDR3 DNA sequence: TGTGCCAGCAGTTTATCCGGGACAGGGGGTGGCTACACCTTC.

The chain's CDR3 is CASSLRQPQHF. The CDR3 bases are TGTGCCAGCAGCCTACGACAGCCCCAGCATTTT. The V call is TRBV5-8, the J call TRBJ1-5; D call uncertain. The CDR3 contains 11 residues. CDR1 is SGHTS, CDR2 YDEGEE, per germline. V was cut by 4 bases and J by 7 bases, with 6 bases left in between.

V usage is TRBV6-5 and J usage is TRBJ2-1, with TRBD2 matching over 9 bases. The CDR3 extends over 15 amino acids. The ends lost 7 bases at V and 4 bases at J; junction bases unmatched: 8. From germline, CDR1 is MNHEY and CDR2 SVGAGI. CDR3 loop: CASTVGTSSYNEQFF. The DNA of the CDR3 is TGTGCCAGCACCGTGGGGACTAGCTCTTACAATGAGCAGTTCTTC.

The chain links TRBV6-5 to TRBJ1-2; TRBD1 matches at 9 bases. In germline, CDR1 is MNHEY, CDR2 SVGAGI. The CDR3 consists of 14 residues. J gave up 8 bases and V 6 bases, and 10 bases lay outside the gene matches. The CDR3 region has the DNA TGTGCCAGCAGAGACTATGGGACAGGGCGAGGCTACACCTTC. Amino acid sequence: CASRDYGTGRGYTF.

This sequence joins TRBV20-1 and TRBJ1-5; D not certain. The V gene's germline CDR1 is DFQATT and CDR2 SNEGSKA (reference sequence). Between the trimmed V and J ends, which lost 3 bases and 3 bases, there was a span of 6 bases. The CDR3 loop spans 12 amino acids. The CDR3 DNA follows: TGCAGTGCTAGTCGGACCAATCAGCCCCAGCATTTT. Its protein product is CSASRTNQPQHF.

V usage is TRBV12-5 and J usage is TRBJ1-1; possible D gene TRBD1, 6 bases. CDR3 length: 15 amino acids. Germline-derived CDR1 and CDR2 are LGHNT and FRNRAP. V lost 3 bases to trimming and J lost 6 bases, with 17 bases between them. The CDR3 region is CASGFLATQGSEAFF. CDR3 DNA sequence: TGTGCTAGTGGTTTCTTGGCCACCCAGGGGTCTGAAGCTTTCTTT.

V gene TRBV6-5 combines with J gene TRBJ2-1, with 8 bases matching TRBD1. This CDR3 has 14 residues. Germline-derived CDR1 and CDR2 are MNHEY and SVGAGI. V lost 7 bases to trimming and J lost 5 bases; unmatched junction nucleotides: 7. CDR3 protein: CASKVRGLNNEQFF. Written as DNA, the CDR3 is TGTGCCAGCAAAGTCAGGGGGCTCAACAATGAGCAGTTCTTC.

The chain recombines TRBV6-2 or TRBV6-3 with TRBJ2-3; 10 bases agree with TRBD2. Trimming at V came to 5 bases and at J to 5 bases, leaving 4 bases not matched to a gene. The CDR3 consists of 14 residues. From germline, CDR1 is MNHEY and CDR2 SVGEGT. The CDR3 here is CASSPRLAGDTQYF. The CDR3 DNA sequence: TGTGCCAGCAGTCCCAGACTAGCGGGAGATACGCAGTATTTT.

This chain joins TRBV5-6 and TRBJ1-2; 8 bases agree with TRBD1. Germline V gene sequence: CDR1 SGHDT, CDR2 YYEEEE. The ends lost 4 bases at V and 4 bases at J; junction bases unmatched: 9. The CDR3 has 15 residues. The CDR3 region is CASSVPRGPFYGYTF. CDR3 nucleotide sequence: TGTGCCAGCAGCGTACCCAGGGGGCCTTTCTATGGCTACACCTTC.

This clone was observed once. This chain joins TRBV11-1 and TRBJ2-7; 8 nucleotides line up with TRBD1. CDR3 length: 14 amino acids. Trimming cost V 5 bases and J 3 bases; bases outside gene matches: 6. Germline V CDR1 and CDR2: SGHAT, FQDESV (reference sequence). This chain's CDR3 is CASSPRTGNYEQYF. For the CDR3, the DNA is TGTGCCAGCAGCCCTAGGACAGGGAACTACGAGCAGTACTTC.

This sequence joins TRBV18 and TRBJ1-1; TRBD1 matches at 7 bases. The V gene end was trimmed by 4 bases and the J gene end by 3 bases; junction bases not matched to a gene: 8. Germline CDR1 and CDR2: KGHSH and LQKENI. The CDR3 extends over 15 amino acids. In DNA, the CDR3 is TGTGCCAGCTCACAAGACAGGGCTGGAGACACTGAAGCTTTCTTT. Translated: CASSQDRAGDTEAFF.